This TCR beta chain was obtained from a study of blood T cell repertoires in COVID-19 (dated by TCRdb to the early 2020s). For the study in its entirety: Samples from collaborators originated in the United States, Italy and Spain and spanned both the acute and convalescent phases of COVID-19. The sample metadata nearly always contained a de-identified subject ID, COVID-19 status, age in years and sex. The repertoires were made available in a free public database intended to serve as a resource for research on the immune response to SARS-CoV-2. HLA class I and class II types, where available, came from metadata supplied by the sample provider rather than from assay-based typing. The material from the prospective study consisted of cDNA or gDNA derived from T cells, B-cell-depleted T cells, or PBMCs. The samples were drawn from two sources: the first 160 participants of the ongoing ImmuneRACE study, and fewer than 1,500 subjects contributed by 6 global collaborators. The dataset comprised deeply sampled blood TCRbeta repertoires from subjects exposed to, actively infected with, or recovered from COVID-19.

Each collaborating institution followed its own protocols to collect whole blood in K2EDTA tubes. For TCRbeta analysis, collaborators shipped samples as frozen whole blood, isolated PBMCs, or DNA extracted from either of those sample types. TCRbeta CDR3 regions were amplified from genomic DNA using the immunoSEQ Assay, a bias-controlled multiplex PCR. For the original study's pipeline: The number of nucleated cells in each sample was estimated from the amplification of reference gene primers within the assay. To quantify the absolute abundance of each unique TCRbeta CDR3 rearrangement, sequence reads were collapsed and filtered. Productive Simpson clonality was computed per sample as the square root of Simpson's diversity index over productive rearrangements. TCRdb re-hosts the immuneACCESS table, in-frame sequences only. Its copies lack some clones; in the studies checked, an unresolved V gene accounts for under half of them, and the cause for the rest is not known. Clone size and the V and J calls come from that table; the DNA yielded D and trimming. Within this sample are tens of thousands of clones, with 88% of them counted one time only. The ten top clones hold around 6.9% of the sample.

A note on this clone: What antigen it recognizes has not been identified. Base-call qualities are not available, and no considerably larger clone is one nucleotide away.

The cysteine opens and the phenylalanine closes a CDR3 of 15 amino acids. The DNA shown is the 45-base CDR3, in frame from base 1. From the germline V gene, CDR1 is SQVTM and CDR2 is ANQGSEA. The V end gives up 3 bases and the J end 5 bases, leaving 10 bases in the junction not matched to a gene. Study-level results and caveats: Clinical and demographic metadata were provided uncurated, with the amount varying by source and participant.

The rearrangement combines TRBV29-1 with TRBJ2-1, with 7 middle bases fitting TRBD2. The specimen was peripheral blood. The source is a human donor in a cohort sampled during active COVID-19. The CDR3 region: CSVDTLGGSDNEQFF. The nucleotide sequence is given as TGCAGCGTTGATACATTGGGGGGGAGTGACAATGAGCAGTTCTTC.